This T cell receptor beta chain came from a study of cytomegalovirus exposure and HLA in healthy donors. Background on the study: About 200 million T cells yielded 100 million to 130 million unique TCR beta sequences, as an earlier analysis found. Notes on the study in general: Specificity for CMV antigens was confirmed in vitro for three of the CMV-associated chains.

13 Jbeta primers and 60 Vbeta primers were used for the PCR. The assay was immunoSEQ multiplex PCR, and TCRdb's table has in-frame clones only and misses some. The sample includes 150,000 or so clones, 60% to 85% of them seen just once. CDR3 length: 14 amino acids. Trimming cost V 5 bases and J 1 base, with 10 bases left between them. Per germline, CDR1 LNHDA and CDR2 SQIVND (reference sequence). As concerns this clone: What it binds is unknown.

Sequencing was done on a sample of PBMCs. The J gene is TRBJ2-3, the V gene TRBV19; D possibly uses TRBD1 or TRBD2 (5 bases each). The receptor was derived from a middle-aged woman in good health and CMV-seropositive. The CDR3 region has the DNA TGTGCCAGTAGTTTAGCGACAGGCACAGATACGCAGTATTTT. The encoded protein is CASSLATGTDTQYF. Full variable domain (rest looked up from reference TRBV19 and TRBJ2-3): DGGITQSPKYLFRKEGQNVTLSCEQNLNHDAMYWYRQDPGQGLRLIYYSQIVNDFQKGDIAEGYSVSREKKESFPLTVTSAQKNPTAFYLCASSLATGTDTQYFGPGTRLTVL.